This is a list of T cell receptor beta chains from one sample in a study of blood T cell repertoires in COVID-19. Repertoires were generated with immunoSEQ multiplex PCR, while TCRdb's copy carries only in-frame clones and drops some. The table lists approximately 100,000 clones, approximately 85% of them singletons. Sequencing used peripheral blood. The receptors originated from a human donor in a cohort sampled during active COVID-19. Both conserved end residues are part of each CDR3. D genes are given only for firm matches. The size of a clone is reported for some rows only, either as once, few or many, or as a class for expanded clones.

D gene | J gene | clone size | CDR3 length | V gene | CDR3 DNA | CDR3 protein
- | TRBJ2-3 | once | 15 | TRBV9 | TGTGCCAGCAGCGTTCAGGGGTCTAGCACAGATACGCAGTATTTT | CASSVQGSSTDTQYF
TRBD1 | TRBJ1-5 | - | 14 | TRBV10-2 | TGCGCCAGCTGGACAGGGGAATTCGATCAGCCCCAGCATTTT | CASWTGEFDQPQHF
- | TRBJ2-5 | - | 14 | TRBV4-2 | TGTGCCAGCAGCCAAGACGCCAGGGAAGAGACCCAGTACTTC | CASSQDAREETQYF
TRBD1 | TRBJ2-7 | - | 16 | TRBV25-1 | TGTGCCAGCAGTGATCCCTTCAGGGGGCGTAGGAACGAGCAGTACTTC | CASSDPFRGRRNEQYF
TRBD1 | TRBJ1-2 | - | 14 | TRBV18 | TGTGCCAGCTCACCGGACGACAGGGTTTATGGCTACACCTTC | CASSPDDRVYGYTF
TRBD2 | TRBJ2-5 | - | 15 | TRBV5-5 | TGTGCCAGCAGCTTTGCGGGGGTGATCCAAGAGACCCAGTACTTC | CASSFAGVIQETQYF
- | TRBJ2-4 | once | 16 | TRBV2 | TGTGCCAGCAACCGGTTGGGGGGGCTTGGCAAAAACATTCAGTACTTC | CASNRLGGLGKNIQYF
TRBD1 | TRBJ2-2 | once | 16 | TRBV4-1 | TGCGCCAGCAGCCAGGAAGGACAGGGGGCGACCGGGGAGCTGTTTTTT | CASSQEGQGATGELFF
TRBD1 | TRBJ2-7 | - | 17 | TRBV18 | TGTGCCAGCTCACCAAACTACTTGGGACAGAATACCTACGAGCAGTACTTC | CASSPNYLGQNTYEQYF
- | TRBJ2-3 | - | 13 | TRBV28 | TGTGCCAGTGAAATGGGGGGATCAGATACGCAGTATTTT | CASEMGGSDTQYF
- | TRBJ2-3 | - | 15 | TRBV2 | TGTGCCAGCAGTGTGCGGCAGACCCGCACAGATACGCAGTATTTT | CASSVRQTRTDTQYF
TRBD1 | TRBJ1-5 | - | 15 | TRBV7-2 | TGTGCCAGCAGCTTAGGACAGGGGGTCGTTCAGCCCCAGCATTTT | CASSLGQGVVQPQHF
- | TRBJ2-6 | few | 16 | TRBV19 | TGTGCCAGTAGTATCTTCGGGAGCTCTGGGGCCAACGTCCTGACTTTC | CASSIFGSSGANVLTF
TRBD2 | TRBJ2-1 | - | 15 | TRBV5-4 | TGTGCCAGCAGCTCGGGACTAGCGGGAGGGGTTGAGCAGTTCTTC | CASSSGLAGGVEQFF
- | TRBJ1-5 | - | 12 | TRBV3-1/TRBV3-2 | TGTGCCGCGGGGGCTAGCAATCAGCCCCAGCATTTT | CAAGASNQPQHF
- | TRBJ2-3 | - | 14 | TRBV12-5 | TGTGCTAGTGCCCGACTTGCCCTCGGAGATACGCAGTATTTT | CASARLALGDTQYF
TRBD1 | TRBJ1-6 | - | 14 | TRBV7-8 | TGTGCCAGCAGCTTGACAGGGCGTAATTCACCCCTCCACTTT | CASSLTGRNSPLHF
TRBD1 | TRBJ2-2 | - | 16 | TRBV18 | TGTGCCAGCTCACAGACAGGGGGCGCGAACACCGGGGAGCTGTTTTTT | CASSQTGGANTGELFF
TRBD1 | TRBJ1-6 | - | 17 | TRBV28 | TGTGCCAGCAGTCATGTGGAAGGTGGGACAGCGTATTCACCCCTCCACTTT | CASSHVEGGTAYSPLHF
- | TRBJ2-5 | - | 14 | TRBV7-9 | TGTGCCAGCAGCTCCCGGGTAGCTGGGGAGACCCAGTACTTC | CASSSRVAGETQYF
TRBD2 | TRBJ2-7 | - | 15 | TRBV5-5 | TGTGCCAGCAGCTCAGCCGGGACTAGGGGCGGCGAGCAGTACTTC | CASSSAGTRGGEQYF
TRBD1 | TRBJ1-6 | - | 15 | TRBV19 | TGTGCCAGTACCACCGGGACAGAAAGAAATTCACCCCTCCACTTT | CASTTGTERNSPLHF
- | TRBJ2-7 | - | 14 | TRBV4-1 | TGCGCCAGCAGCCAAAACAGGGCCCCCTACGAGCAGTACTTC | CASSQNRAPYEQYF
- | TRBJ2-1 | - | 15 | TRBV6-6 | TGTGCCAGCAGTTACGGGCCCAACAGGGACAATGAGCAGTTCTTC | CASSYGPNRDNEQFF
- | TRBJ1-5 | - | 14 | TRBV5-6 | TGTGCCAGCAGCACGGCGGGGGGCCCAGTGCCCCAGCATTTT | CASSTAGGPVPQHF
TRBD2 | TRBJ2-1 | - | 15 | TRBV10-3 | TGTGCCATCAAAGAGACTAGCGGGAGATACAATGAGCAGTTCTTC | CAIKETSGRYNEQFF
TRBD2 | TRBJ2-7 | - | 17 | TRBV3-1/TRBV3-2 | TGTGCCAGCAGCCTCCCTCCCGGACTAGCGCGGATGAGGGAGCAGTACTTC | CASSLPPGLARMREQYF
TRBD1 | TRBJ2-7 | few | 14 | TRBV6-5 | TGTGCCAGCAGAGGGGACAGGCGGCCCTACGAGCAGTACTTC | CASRGDRRPYEQYF
- | TRBJ2-7 | - | 16 | TRBV7-2 | TGTGCCAGCAGCTTAGGAGGGGGGAGGGCCGGGTACGAGCAGTACTTC | CASSLGGGRAGYEQYF
TRBD1 | TRBJ2-5 | - | 15 | TRBV5-1 | TGCGCCAGCAGTATTCCGGGACAGGGGAGGGAGACCCAGTACTTC | CASSIPGQGRETQYF
- | TRBJ2-1 | - | 12 | TRBV14 | TGTGCCAGCAGCCAATGGCGGAATGAGCAGTTCTTC | CASSQWRNEQFF
TRBD1 | TRBJ2-7 | - | 15 | TRBV27 | TGTGCCAGCAGTCTGCCGGGACAGGCCGGCTACGAGCAGTACTTC | CASSLPGQAGYEQYF
- | TRBJ1-2 | - | 11 | TRBV12-3/TRBV12-4 | TGTGCCAGCAGTACCGGTCAAGGCTACACCTTC | CASSTGQGYTF
TRBD2 | TRBJ2-3 | once | 17 | TRBV10-3 | TGTGCCATCAGTGAGTCGTCTAGCGGGGGGGTGACAGATACGCAGTATTTT | CAISESSSGGVTDTQYF
TRBD2 | TRBJ2-1 | few | 17 | TRBV7-9 | TGTGCCAGCAGCTTAGGGGTGCGGGGTAGCGGGGGAGATGAGCAGTTCTTC | CASSLGVRGSGGDEQFF
- | TRBJ2-2 | - | 14 | TRBV25-1 | TGTGCCAGCAGTGGAGGAGGGGCTAGCGGGGAGCTGTTTTTT | CASSGGGASGELFF
- | TRBJ1-1 | - | 19 | TRBV14 | TGTGCCAGCAGCCAAGATGCCGGGACGGGGGGGCCTTTGAACACTGAAGCTTTCTTT | CASSQDAGTGGPLNTEAFF
TRBD2 | TRBJ2-5 | - | 14 | TRBV11-3 | TGTGCCAGCAGCCACCGGGGGGGCCAAGAGACCCAGTACTTC | CASSHRGGQETQYF
- | TRBJ2-2 | - | 14 | TRBV18 | TGTGCCAGCTCACCAGCAGGGAAGGACGGGGAGCTGTTTTTT | CASSPAGKDGELFF
TRBD1 | TRBJ2-7 | - | 14 | TRBV4-3 | TGCGCCAGCAGCCTCGGGACAGCTCACGGTGAGCAGTACTTC | CASSLGTAHGEQYF
TRBD2 | TRBJ2-7 | few | 14 | TRBV28 | TGTGCCAGCAGTTTGGTGCGGGGGGGCCATGAGCAGTACTTC | CASSLVRGGHEQYF
- | TRBJ1-1 | - | 13 | TRBV4-3 | TGCGCCAGCAGCCCCCCAGGGGAAACTGAAGCTTTCTTT | CASSPPGETEAFF
- | TRBJ2-3 | few | 12 | TRBV24-1 | TGTGCCACCAGTGATTTTGGCCGCCACCAGTATTTT | CATSDFGRHQYF
- | TRBJ2-2 | - | 13 | TRBV10-1 | TGCGCCAGCAGTGACGGGAACACCGGGGAGCTGTTTTTT | CASSDGNTGELFF
TRBD2 | TRBJ2-7 | - | 14 | TRBV7-2 | TGTGCCAGCAGCTTTGGAGCGGGAGTCGGCGAGCAGTACTTC | CASSFGAGVGEQYF
- | TRBJ2-2 | - | 15 | TRBV7-2 | TGTGCCAGCAGCTTAGGAGGGACTAACACCGGGGAGCTGTTTTTT | CASSLGGTNTGELFF
TRBD1 | TRBJ2-1 | once | 17 | TRBV9 | TGTGCCAGCAGCGTAGCCGGACAGGGCAGCTCCTACAATGAGCAGTTCTTC | CASSVAGQGSSYNEQFF
TRBD1 | TRBJ2-1 | - | 14 | TRBV27 | TGTGCCAGCAGTGTACAGGGGGCGCTGGATGAGCAGTTCTTC | CASSVQGALDEQFF